A selection of T cell receptor beta chains follows, all from one sample in a study of sequential checkpoint blockade in melanoma. Clones were sequenced by immunoSEQ multiplex PCR, and TCRdb holds only the in-frame ones, with some missing. The table has 34,000 or so clones, 82% seen once. This specimen consisted of CD8+ T cells sorted from blood (inferred from file names), obtained from a patient given nivolumab and ipilimumab in sequence. All receptors come from a human donor with melanoma. The CDR3 runs from the conserved cysteine through the conserved F or W. The D gene is left open where the match is weak. Where a row states a size, it is once, few, many or the class of an expanded clone; other rows omit it.

v_gene: TRBV27; abundance: once; j_gene: TRBJ2-3; d_gene: -; CDR3aa: CASTLGSGLLTDTQYF; CDR3nt: TGTGCCAGCACCCTGGGCAGCGGGCTCCTCACAGATACGCAGTATTTT
v_gene: TRBV10-1; abundance: -; j_gene: TRBJ2-1; d_gene: -; CDR3aa: CASTDSNSDEQFF; CDR3nt: TGCGCCAGCACCGACTCTAACTCCGATGAGCAGTTCTTC
v_gene: TRBV27; abundance: few; j_gene: TRBJ2-7; d_gene: TRBD2; CDR3aa: CASSFRGGSYEQYF; CDR3nt: TGTGCCAGCAGTTTTCGGGGGGGTTCCTACGAGCAGTACTTC
v_gene: TRBV2; abundance: -; j_gene: TRBJ1-4; d_gene: TRBD1; CDR3aa: CARRDRATNEKLFF; CDR3nt: TGTGCCAGAAGAGACAGGGCAACTAATGAAAAACTGTTTTTT
v_gene: TRBV4-3; abundance: once; j_gene: TRBJ1-1; d_gene: TRBD1; CDR3aa: CASSPNRGNTEAFF; CDR3nt: TGCGCCAGCAGCCCCAACAGGGGAAACACTGAAGCTTTCTTT
v_gene: TRBV27; abundance: -; j_gene: TRBJ2-2; d_gene: -; CDR3aa: CASSSGRGLYTGELFF; CDR3nt: TGTGCCAGCAGTAGTGGGCGGGGGCTATACACCGGGGAGCTGTTTTTT
v_gene: TRBV9; abundance: -; j_gene: TRBJ1-2; d_gene: -; CDR3aa: CASSVEGLNYGYTF; CDR3nt: TGTGCCAGCAGCGTAGAGGGGCTTAACTATGGCTACACCTTC
v_gene: TRBV30; abundance: -; j_gene: TRBJ1-1; d_gene: -; CDR3aa: CAWSVQQEAFF; CDR3nt: TGTGCCTGGAGTGTACAGCAGGAAGCTTTCTTT
v_gene: TRBV6-1; abundance: -; j_gene: TRBJ1-5; d_gene: -; CDR3aa: CASSENLAPNQPQHF; CDR3nt: TGTGCCAGCAGTGAAAATCTGGCACCTAATCAGCCCCAGCATTTT
v_gene: TRBV6-5; abundance: -; j_gene: TRBJ2-7; d_gene: -; CDR3aa: CASSYRQFNSYEQYF; CDR3nt: TGTGCCAGCAGTTACAGACAGTTCAACTCCTACGAGCAGTACTTC
v_gene: TRBV27; abundance: -; j_gene: TRBJ1-2; d_gene: -; CDR3aa: CASSPRPGYGYTF; CDR3nt: TGTGCCAGCAGTCCGCGCCCAGGCTATGGCTACACCTTC
v_gene: TRBV12-5; abundance: few; j_gene: TRBJ2-2; d_gene: TRBD1; CDR3aa: CASGLDWTGFNPGELFF; CDR3nt: TGTGCTAGTGGTTTAGACTGGACAGGGTTTAATCCCGGGGAGCTGTTTTTT
v_gene: TRBV10-1; abundance: -; j_gene: TRBJ1-3; d_gene: -; CDR3aa: CASRDNGGNTIYF; CDR3nt: TGCGCCAGCAGGGATAACGGGGGAAACACCATATATTTT
v_gene: TRBV6-5; abundance: medium-sized; j_gene: TRBJ2-7; d_gene: -; CDR3aa: CASSYSVSNEQYF; CDR3nt: TGTGCCAGCAGTTACTCGGTTAGTAACGAGCAGTACTTC
v_gene: TRBV27; abundance: -; j_gene: TRBJ2-7; d_gene: TRBD1; CDR3aa: CASSFVGTGNYEQYF; CDR3nt: TGTGCCAGCAGTTTTGTGGGGACAGGTAACTACGAGCAGTACTTC
v_gene: TRBV18; abundance: -; j_gene: TRBJ1-5; d_gene: -; CDR3aa: CASRRKGGNQPQHF; CDR3nt: TGTGCCAGCCGACGGAAGGGGGGCAATCAGCCCCAGCATTTT
v_gene: TRBV9; abundance: -; j_gene: TRBJ2-1; d_gene: TRBD1; CDR3aa: CASSPPDRGQFNEQFF; CDR3nt: TGTGCCAGCAGCCCGCCGGACAGGGGGCAATTCAATGAGCAGTTCTTC
v_gene: TRBV9; abundance: -; j_gene: TRBJ2-1; d_gene: -; CDR3aa: CASSPEDEQFF; CDR3nt: TGTGCCAGCAGCCCCGAGGATGAGCAGTTCTTC
v_gene: TRBV4-3; abundance: -; j_gene: TRBJ2-1; d_gene: TRBD2; CDR3aa: CASSQETSGGKVYNEQFF; CDR3nt: TGCGCCAGCAGCCAAGAGACTAGCGGGGGAAAGGTTTACAATGAGCAGTTCTTC